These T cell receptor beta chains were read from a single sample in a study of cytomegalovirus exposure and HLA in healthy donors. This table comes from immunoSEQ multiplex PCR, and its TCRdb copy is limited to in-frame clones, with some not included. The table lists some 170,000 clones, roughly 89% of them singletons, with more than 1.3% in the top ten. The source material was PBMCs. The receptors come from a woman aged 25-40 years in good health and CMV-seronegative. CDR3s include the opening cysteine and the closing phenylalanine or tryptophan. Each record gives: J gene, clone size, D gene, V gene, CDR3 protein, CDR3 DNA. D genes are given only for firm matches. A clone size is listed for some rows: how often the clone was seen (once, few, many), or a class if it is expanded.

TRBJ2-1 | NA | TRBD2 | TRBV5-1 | CASSSRTSGGILNEQFF | TGCGCCAGCAGCTCCCGGACTAGCGGGGGGATACTCAATGAGCAGTTCTTC
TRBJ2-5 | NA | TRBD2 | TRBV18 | CASSPGLQEETQYF | TGTGCCAGCTCACCGGGACTACAGGAAGAGACCCAGTACTTC
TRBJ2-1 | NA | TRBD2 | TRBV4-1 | CASSPRLASYNEQFF | TGCGCCAGCAGCCCGAGACTAGCCTCCTACAATGAGCAGTTCTTC
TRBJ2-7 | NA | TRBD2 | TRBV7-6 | CASSLWASGGYEQYF | TGTGCCAGCAGCTTATGGGCTAGCGGGGGTTACGAGCAGTACTTC
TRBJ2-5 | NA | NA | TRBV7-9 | CASSLARWGWGPETQYF | TGTGCCAGCAGCTTAGCGCGGTGGGGCTGGGGTCCGGAGACCCAGTACTTC
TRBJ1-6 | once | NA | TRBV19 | CASSIAQGHNSPLHF | TGTGCCAGTAGTATCGCACAGGGACACAATTCACCCCTCCACTTT
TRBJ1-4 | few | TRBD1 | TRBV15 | CATSRDRGQGNEKLFF | TGTGCCACCAGCAGAGACCGGGGACAGGGAAATGAAAAACTGTTTTTT
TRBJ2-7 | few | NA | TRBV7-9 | CASSLSTGFYEQYF | TGTGCCAGCAGCTTAAGTACAGGCTTCTACGAGCAGTACTTC
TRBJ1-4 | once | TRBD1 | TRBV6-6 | CASSPPRQGEEKLFF | TGTGCCAGCAGCCCGCCGCGACAGGGGGAAGAAAAACTGTTTTTT
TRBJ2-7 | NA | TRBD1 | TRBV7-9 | CASSSRTGGEYEQYF | TGTGCCAGCAGCTCCCGGACAGGGGGGGAATACGAGCAGTACTTC
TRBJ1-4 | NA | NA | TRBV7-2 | CASSRSGTTNEKLFF | TGTGCCAGCAGCCGGAGCGGTACAACTAATGAAAAACTGTTTTTT
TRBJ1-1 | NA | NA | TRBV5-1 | CASSLGSINTEAFF | TGCGCCAGCAGCTTGGGCAGTATTAACACTGAAGCTTTCTTT
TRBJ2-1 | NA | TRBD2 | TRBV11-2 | CASSSPPASGDNEQFF | TGTGCCAGCAGCTCCCCCCCGGCTAGCGGGGACAATGAGCAGTTCTTC
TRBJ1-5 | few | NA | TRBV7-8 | CASSLSNQPQHF | TGTGCCAGCAGCTTATCTAATCAGCCCCAGCATTTT
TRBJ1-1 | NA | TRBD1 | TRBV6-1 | CASSGGTAGLGFSEAFF | TGTGCCAGCAGTGGAGGGACAGCCGGATTGGGTTTTAGTGAAGCTTTCTTT
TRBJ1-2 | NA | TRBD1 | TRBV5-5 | CASSQGQGVNYGYTF | TGTGCCAGCAGCCAGGGACAGGGCGTCAACTATGGCTACACCTTC
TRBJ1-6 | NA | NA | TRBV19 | CASSPDAGRLKKSPLHF | TGTGCCAGTAGCCCTGACGCAGGACGACTAAAGAAATCACCCCTCCACTTT
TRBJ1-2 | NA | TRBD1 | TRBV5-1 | CASSLRDSYGYTF | TGCGCCAGCAGCCTCCGGGACAGCTATGGCTACACCTTC
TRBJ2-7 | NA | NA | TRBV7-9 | CASSPIERGLHEQYF | TGTGCCAGCAGCCCCATAGAAAGGGGATTGCACGAGCAGTACTTC
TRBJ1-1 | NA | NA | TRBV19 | CASSIGGAPVNTEAFF | TGTGCCAGTAGTATAGGGGGCGCCCCAGTGAACACTGAAGCTTTCTTT
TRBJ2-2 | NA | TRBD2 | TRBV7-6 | CASSSFGGENTGELFF | TGTGCCAGCAGCTCCTTTGGGGGGGAGAACACCGGGGAGCTGTTTTTT
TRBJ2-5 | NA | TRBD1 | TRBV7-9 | CASSLDRDSFPRSQYF | TGTGCCAGCAGCTTGGACCGGGACAGCTTTCCGAGGTCCCAGTACTTC
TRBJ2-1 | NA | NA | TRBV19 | CASSIVQGLYTEQFF | TGTGCCAGTAGTATAGTTCAGGGACTCTACACTGAGCAGTTCTTC
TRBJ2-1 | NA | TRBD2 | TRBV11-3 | CASSLGGAEEQFF | TGTGCCAGCAGTCTCGGGGGGGCGGAGGAGCAGTTCTTC
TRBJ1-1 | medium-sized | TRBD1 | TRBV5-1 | CASSWTTGGPMNTEAFF | TGCGCCAGCAGCTGGACAACAGGGGGCCCCATGAACACTGAAGCTTTCTTT
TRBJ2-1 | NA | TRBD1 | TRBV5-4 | CASSVEGGGEQFF | TGTGCCAGCAGCGTGGAAGGGGGCGGTGAGCAGTTCTTC
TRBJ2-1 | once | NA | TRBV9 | CASSVGGTSYNEQFF | TGTGCCAGCAGCGTAGGTGGGACTTCCTACAATGAGCAGTTCTTC
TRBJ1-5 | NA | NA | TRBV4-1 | CASSQDSPVYQPQHF | TGCGCCAGCAGCCAAGATTCTCCAGTCTATCAGCCCCAGCATTTT
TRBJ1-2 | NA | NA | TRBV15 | CATSIPGGGVYGYTF | TGTGCCACCAGCATCCCTGGGGGAGGAGTATATGGCTACACCTTC
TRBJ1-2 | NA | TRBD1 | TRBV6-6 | CASSYSRTGRLYGYTF | TGTGCCAGCAGTTACTCAAGGACAGGGAGGTTGTATGGCTACACCTTC
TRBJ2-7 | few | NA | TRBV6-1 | CASSGEEGGSESYEQYF | TGTGCCAGCAGTGGGGAAGAGGGAGGCAGTGAGAGCTACGAGCAGTACTTC
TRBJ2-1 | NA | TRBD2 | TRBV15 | CATSRAPTSGGNEQFF | TGTGCCACCAGCAGAGCCCCGACTAGCGGGGGGAATGAGCAGTTCTTC
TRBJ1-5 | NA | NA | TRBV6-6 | CASSYLQGSNQPQHF | TGTGCCAGCAGTTACCTACAGGGAAGCAATCAGCCCCAGCATTTT
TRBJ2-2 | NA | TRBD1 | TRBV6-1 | CASRGQWNTGELFF | TGTGCCAGCAGGGGACAGTGGAACACCGGGGAGCTGTTTTTT
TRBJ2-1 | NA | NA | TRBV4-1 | CASSQTGTPINNEQFF | TGCGCCAGCAGCCAAACCGGGACTCCGATTAACAATGAGCAGTTCTTC
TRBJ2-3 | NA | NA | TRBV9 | CASSVAGAHTDTQYF | TGTGCCAGCAGCGTGGCGGGGGCCCACACAGATACGCAGTATTTT
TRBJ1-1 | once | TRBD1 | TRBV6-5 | CASRGGLGNTEAFF | TGTGCCAGCAGAGGGGGCTTGGGAAATACTGAAGCTTTCTTT
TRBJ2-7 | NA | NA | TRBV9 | CASSARGGRNDEQYF | TGTGCCAGCAGCGCCAGGGGAGGGCGAAACGACGAGCAGTACTTC
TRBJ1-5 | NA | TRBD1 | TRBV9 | CASSETGGQPQHF | TGTGCCAGCAGCGAAACAGGGGGCCAGCCCCAGCATTTT
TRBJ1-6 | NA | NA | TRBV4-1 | CASSQGQDPRWSPLHF | TGCGCCAGCAGCCAAGGACAGGACCCGCGGTGGTCACCCCTCCACTTT
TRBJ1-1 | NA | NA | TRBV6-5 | CASSHGGPEAFF | TGTGCCAGCAGCCACGGGGGGCCTGAAGCTTTCTTT
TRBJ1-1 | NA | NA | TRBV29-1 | CSVFRGGGTEAFF | TGCAGCGTGTTCAGGGGAGGGGGAACTGAAGCTTTCTTT
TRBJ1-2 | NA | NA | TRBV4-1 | CASRPVGGLNYGYTF | TGCGCCAGCAGGCCTGTTGGGGGACTGAACTATGGCTACACCTTC
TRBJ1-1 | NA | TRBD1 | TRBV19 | CASFGQGRVGTFAFF | TGTGCCAGTTTTGGACAGGGTCGGGTTGGGACCTTCGCTTTCTTT
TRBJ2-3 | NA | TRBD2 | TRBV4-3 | CASSQDETSGGTDTQYF | TGCGCCAGCAGCCAAGATGAGACTAGCGGGGGTACAGATACGCAGTATTTT
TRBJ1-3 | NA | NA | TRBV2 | CASSENPGSGNTIYF | TGTGCCAGCAGTGAAAACCCCGGGTCGGGAAACACCATATATTTT
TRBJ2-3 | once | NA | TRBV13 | CASSLRGALTDTQYF | TGTGCCAGCAGCTTACGGGGGGCGCTCACAGATACGCAGTATTTT
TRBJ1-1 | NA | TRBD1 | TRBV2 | CASSQRAGGNTEAFF | TGTGCCAGCTCCCAGAGGGCAGGGGGGAACACTGAAGCTTTCTTT
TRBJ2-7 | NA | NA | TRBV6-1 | CASTGGIEQYF | TGTGCCAGCACGGGCGGGATCGAGCAGTACTTC
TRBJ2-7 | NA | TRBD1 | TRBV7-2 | CASSLVLGGGQGYEQYF | TGTGCCAGCAGCTTAGTGCTAGGGGGCGGACAGGGATACGAGCAGTACTTC
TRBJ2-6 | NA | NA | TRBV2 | CASSDGTSSGANVLTF | TGTGCCAGCAGTGATGGGACTTCCTCTGGGGCCAACGTCCTGACTTTC
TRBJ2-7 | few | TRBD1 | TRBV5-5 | CASSRQGFSYEQYF | TGTGCCAGCAGTAGACAGGGCTTCTCCTACGAGCAGTACTTC
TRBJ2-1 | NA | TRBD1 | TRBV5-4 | CASSPQGSHNEQFF | TGTGCCAGCAGCCCACAGGGGTCTCACAATGAGCAGTTCTTC
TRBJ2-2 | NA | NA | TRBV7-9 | CASSSLAVGELFF | TGTGCCAGCAGCTCCTTGGCAGTCGGGGAGCTGTTTTTT
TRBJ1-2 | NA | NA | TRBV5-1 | CASSLVDSNYGYTF | TGCGCCAGCAGCTTGGTGGACAGCAACTATGGCTACACCTTC
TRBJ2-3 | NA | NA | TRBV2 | CASSGSLGNTDTQYF | TGTGCCAGCAGTGGCAGCCTAGGAAACACAGATACGCAGTATTTT
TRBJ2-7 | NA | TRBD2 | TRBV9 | CASSVGPGLAVYYEQYF | TGTGCCAGCAGCGTAGGCCCGGGACTAGCGGTTTACTACGAGCAGTACTTC